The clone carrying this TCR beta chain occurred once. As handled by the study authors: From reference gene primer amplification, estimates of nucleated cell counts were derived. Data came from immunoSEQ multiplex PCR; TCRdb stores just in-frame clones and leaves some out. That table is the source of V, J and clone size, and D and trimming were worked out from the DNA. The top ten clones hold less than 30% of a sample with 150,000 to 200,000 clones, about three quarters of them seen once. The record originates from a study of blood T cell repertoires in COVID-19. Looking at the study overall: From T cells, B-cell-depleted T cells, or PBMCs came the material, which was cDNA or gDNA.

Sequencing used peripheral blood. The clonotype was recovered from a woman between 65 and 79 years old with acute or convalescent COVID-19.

The CDR3 DNA follows: TGTGCCACCTTACTCAGGGGGACTAGCGGGACGGGCCCGGACGAGCAGTACTTC. Its translation: CATLLRGTSGTGPDEQYF. The chain recombines TRBV2 with TRBJ2-7, with 13 bases lining up with TRBD2. CDR1 is SNHLY, CDR2 FYNNEI, per germline. CDR3 length: 18 residues. V gave up 10 bases and J gave up 5 bases; unmatched junction bases: 20.